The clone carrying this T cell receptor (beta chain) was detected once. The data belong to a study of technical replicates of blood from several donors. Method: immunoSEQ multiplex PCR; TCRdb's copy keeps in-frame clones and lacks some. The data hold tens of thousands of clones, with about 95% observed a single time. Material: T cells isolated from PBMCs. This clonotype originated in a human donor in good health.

CDR3 nucleotides: TGCGCCAGCAGCTTGGTAGATAGCGGGAGGCCCGAGCAGTACTTC. It encodes CASSLVDSGRPEQYF. The chain is built from TRBV5-1 and TRBJ2-7; TRBD2 aligns across 10 bases. CDR1 and CDR2 (germline): SGHRS, YFSETQ. The CDR3 consists of 15 residues. V gave up 0 bases and J gave up 6 bases; unmatched junction bases: 6.